This T cell receptor beta chain was recovered during a study of T cell changes during pregnancy in multiple sclerosis. Sequencing used immunoSEQ multiplex PCR; TCRdb keeps in-frame clones, though not all of them. The repertoire holds approximately 30,000 clones, with nearly 90% as singletons. The CDR3 spans 16 residues. Germline-derived CDR1 and CDR2 are MDHEN and SYDVKM. The junction had 9 bases not matched to a gene; V was cut back by 1 base and J by 4 bases. This sequence joins TRBV28 and TRBJ1-2, with 7 bases lining up with TRBD1. The specimen was CD4+ T cells from peripheral blood mononuclear cells, collected in the second trimester of pregnancy. The source of this sequence is a female donor with multiple sclerosis, enrolled in a pregnancy study. The CDR3 sequence is CASSLFQGQLFYGYTF. The DNA for the CDR3 is TGTGCCAGCAGTTTATTTCAGGGACAGCTTTTCTATGGCTACACCTTC.